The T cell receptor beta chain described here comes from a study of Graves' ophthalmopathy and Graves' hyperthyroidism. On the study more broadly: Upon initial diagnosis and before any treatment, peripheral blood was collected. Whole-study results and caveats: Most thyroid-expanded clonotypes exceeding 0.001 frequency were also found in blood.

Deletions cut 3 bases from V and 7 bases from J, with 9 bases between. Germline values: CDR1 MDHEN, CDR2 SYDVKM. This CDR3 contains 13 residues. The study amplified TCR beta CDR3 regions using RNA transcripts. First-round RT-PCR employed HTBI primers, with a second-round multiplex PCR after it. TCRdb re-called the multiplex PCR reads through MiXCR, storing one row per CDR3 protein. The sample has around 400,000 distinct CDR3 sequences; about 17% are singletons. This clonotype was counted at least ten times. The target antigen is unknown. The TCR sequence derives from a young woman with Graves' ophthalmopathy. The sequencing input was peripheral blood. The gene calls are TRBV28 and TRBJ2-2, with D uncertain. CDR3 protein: CASSLGSSGELFF. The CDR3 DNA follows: TGTGCCAGCAGTTTGGGTTCTAGCGGGGAGCTGTTTTTT.